The 13 T cell receptor beta chains below all came from one sample that was sequenced in a study of regulatory T cells in long-lasting Graves disease. This sample's time point: persistent/refractory GD, antithyroid drugs over 5 years with positive TRAb. The authors made the TCR library using RNA they extracted from PBMCs. Arm-PCR of CDR3 regions and iRepertoire HTBI primers were used to build TCR beta libraries. TCRdb redid the calling of the multiplex PCR reads with MiXCR, one entry per CDR3 protein. The repertoire holds 400,000 or so distinct CDR3 sequences, with roughly 20% as singletons. The material was peripheral blood mononuclear cells (PBMCs), obtained when the disease was refractory, from a patient treated with antithyroid drugs. These TCRs come from a female donor with Graves disease.

This clonotype has just one count. The chain recombines TRBV2 with TRBJ2-1, with D hard to call. The germline CDR1 and CDR2 sequences are SNHLY and FYNNEI. This CDR3 contains 12 residues. The germline V and J ends were trimmed by 7 bases and 6 bases, with 10 bases remaining between them. The CDR3 reads CASNPNGNEQFF. The CDR3 DNA reads as TGTGCCAGCAACCCGAATGGCAATGAGCAGTTCTTC.

The rearrangement joins TRBV2 to TRBJ2-1; D is ambiguous. Trimming shortened V by 8 bases and J by 1 base, and 9 bases separated the two germline ends. CDR3 length equals 13 residues. CDR1 is SNHLY, CDR2 FYNNEI, per germline. CDR3 nucleotides: TGTGCCAGCGGCCCTAGTTCCTACAATGAGCAGTTCTTC. Amino acids: CASGPSSYNEQFF.

About this clonotype: A much larger clone is a single base away; this may be a read error. The rearrangement uses TRBV28 and TRBJ1-6, with D perhaps TRBD1 (6 bases). This CDR3 comprises 15 residues. In germline, CDR1 is MDHEN, CDR2 SYDVKM. The CDR3 DNA sequence: TGTGCCAACAGTACCCCGACAGGAGCTGGATCACCCCTCCACTTT. It translates to CANSTPTGAGSPLHF. Using reference TRBV28 and TRBJ1-6 for the parts outside the CDR3, the full variable domain is DVKVTQSSRYLVKRTGEKVFLECVQDMDHENMFWYRQDPGLGLRLIYFSYDVKMKEKGDIPEGYSVSREKKERFSLILESASTNQTSMYLCANSTPTGAGSPLHFGNGTRLTVT.

The rearrangement uses TRBV4-1 and TRBJ2-5, with TRBD1 identical over 7 bases. CDR1 is MGHRA, CDR2 YSYEKL, per germline. V gave up 1 base and J gave up 5 bases; unmatched junction bases: 10. The CDR3 sequence is 16 residues long. CDR3 nucleotide sequence: TGCGCCAGCAGCCAAGGACAGGGCAATTCATGGGAGACCCAGTACTTC. The encoded protein is CASSQGQGNSWETQYF.

In its sample, this clonotype was seen many times. This chain joins TRBV5-8 and TRBJ1-2; D not resolved. This CDR3 is 21 amino acids long. V was clipped by 0 bases and J by 0 bases, with 27 bases between them. Germline CDR1 and CDR2: SGHTS and YDEGEE. In nucleotides, the CDR3 is TGTGCCAGCAGCTTGGTCGTTCCCACAGATTTCCTTGGCACAACTAACTATGGCTACACCTTC. The encoded protein is CASSLVVPTDFLGTTNYGYTF.

The V gene is TRBV12-3 or TRBV12-4, the J gene TRBJ1-3, with D possibly matching TRBD1 (6 bases). The V end lost 6 bases, the J end lost 6 bases, and 12 bases lay between the germline ends. This CDR3 is built from 13 residues. CDR3 DNA sequence: TGTGCCAGCAGATACAGGGAGGCAAACACCATATATTTT. Protein: CASRYREANTIYF.

This clonotype was recorded many times. The J gene is TRBJ2-7, the V gene TRBV24-1; 10 positions match TRBD1. The V segment lost 4 bases and the J segment 2 bases; nucleotides outside the gene matches: 7. The CDR3 has 16 residues. CDR1 is KGHDR and CDR2 is SFDVKD in the germline V gene. CDR3 bases: TGTGCCACCAGTGAGACAGGGACAGGGGAGACCTACGAGCAGTACTTC. Protein: CATSETGTGETYEQYF.

V is TRBV29-1 and J is TRBJ2-7, with D possibly TRBD2 on 5 matching bases. Looked up from germline, CDR1 is SQVTM and CDR2 is ANQGSEA. Trimming pared 0 bases from V and 6 bases from J, leaving 9 bases between. The CDR3 is 12 amino acids. The CDR3 spells CSVEDEGPEQYF. Written as DNA, the CDR3 is TGCAGCGTTGAAGATGAGGGTCCCGAGCAGTACTTC.

The V call is TRBV30, the J call TRBJ1-3, with D tentatively TRBD1 (6 bases). Germline-derived CDR1 and CDR2 are GTSNPN and SVGIG (reference sequence). V shed 0 bases and J shed 3 bases, with 15 bases lying between them. The CDR3 extends over 16 amino acids. CDR3 sequence (DNA): TGTGCCTGGAGTGTACGGGGGGGCTTAGGTGGAAACACCATATATTTT. Its protein is CAWSVRGGLGGNTIYF.

This clonotype was detected many times. This chain uses TRBV3-1 with TRBJ2-5; the D is unclear. The V and J ends lost 0 bases and 5 bases respectively, with 13 bases between them. The length of the CDR3 is 15 residues. Germline-derived CDR1 and CDR2 are LGHDT and YNNKEL (reference sequence). CDR3 in DNA: TGTGCCAGCAGCCAAGATCTGATGGGGATGGAGACCCAGTACTTC. Amino acids: CASSQDLMGMETQYF.

In its sample, this clonotype was seen many times. This chain links TRBV7-2 with TRBJ1-2; possibly TRBD1 for D (5 bases). Germline lookup yields CDR1 SGHTA and CDR2 FQGNSA. Trimming removed 5 bases from V and 4 bases from J, with 14 bases in between. The CDR3 covers 14 residues. The CDR3 DNA is TGTGCCAGCAGCCAAGGGACGGGGGTCTATGGCTACACCTTC. Amino acids: CASSQGTGVYGYTF.

This clonotype has just a few counts. The chain has TRBV29-1 and TRBJ2-2; D possibly corresponds to TRBD2 (5 bases). Between the trimmed V and J ends, which lost 7 bases and 7 bases, there was a span of 16 bases. Germline V CDR1 and CDR2: SQVTM, ANQGSEA. The CDR3 runs to 13 residues. CDR3 DNA sequence: TGCAGCGCCCAGGCCGGGGTTGGCGGGGAGCTGTTTTTT. The encoded protein is CSAQAGVGGELFF.

With respect to this clonotype: Just one base apart from a much larger clone, this may be a read error. The chain couples TRBV6-1 to TRBJ1-6; TRBD1 aligns across 10 bases. Germline V gives CDR1 MNHNS, CDR2 SASEGT. V gave up 3 bases and J gave up 10 bases; unmatched junction bases: 6. The CDR3 runs 15 residues. The CDR3, as DNA: TGTGCCAGCAGTGAGGACAGGGGGATAGCGTCACCCCTCCACTTT. Translating gives CASSEDRGIASPLHF.